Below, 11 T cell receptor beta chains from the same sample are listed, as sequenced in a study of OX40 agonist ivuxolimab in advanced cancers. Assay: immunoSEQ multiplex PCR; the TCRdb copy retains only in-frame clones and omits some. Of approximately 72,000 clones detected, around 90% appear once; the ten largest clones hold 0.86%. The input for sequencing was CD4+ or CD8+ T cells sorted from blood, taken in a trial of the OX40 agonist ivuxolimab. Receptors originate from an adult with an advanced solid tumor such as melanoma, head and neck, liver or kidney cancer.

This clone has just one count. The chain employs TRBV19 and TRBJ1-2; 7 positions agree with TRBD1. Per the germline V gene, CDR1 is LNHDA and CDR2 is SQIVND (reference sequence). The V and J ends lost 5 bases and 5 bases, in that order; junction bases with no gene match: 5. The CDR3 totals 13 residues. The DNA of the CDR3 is TGTGCCAGTAGTGTTGGACAGGCGTATGGCTACACCTTC. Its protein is CASSVGQAYGYTF.

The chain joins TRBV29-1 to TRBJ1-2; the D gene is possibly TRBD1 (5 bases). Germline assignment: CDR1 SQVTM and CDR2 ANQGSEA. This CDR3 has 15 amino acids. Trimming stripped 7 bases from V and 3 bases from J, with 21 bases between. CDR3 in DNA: TGCAGCGCCCTGGGACGGGAGGGTTGGGACTATGGCTACACCTTC. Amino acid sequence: CSALGREGWDYGYTF.

CDR3 in amino acids: CASSLYGDLSSGANVLTF. CDR3 nucleotides: TGCGCCAGCAGCTTGTATGGGGATCTTAGCTCTGGGGCCAACGTCCTGACTTTC. The gene calls are TRBV5-1 and TRBJ2-6; D call uncertain. The CDR3 is made up of 18 amino acids. The V gene lost 1 base and the J gene lost 0 bases, with 14 bases spanning the gap. The germline V gene has CDR1 SGHRS and CDR2 YFSETQ.

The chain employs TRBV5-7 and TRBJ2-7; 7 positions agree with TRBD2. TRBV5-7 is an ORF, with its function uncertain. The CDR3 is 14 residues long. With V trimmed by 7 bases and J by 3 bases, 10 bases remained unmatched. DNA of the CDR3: TGTGCCAGCGGGCAAATTGGGGGGGGCTACGAGCAGTACTTC. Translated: CASGQIGGGYEQYF.

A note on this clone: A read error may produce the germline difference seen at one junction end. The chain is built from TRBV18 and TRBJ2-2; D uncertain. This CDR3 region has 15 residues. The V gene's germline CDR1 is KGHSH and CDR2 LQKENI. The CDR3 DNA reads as TGTGCCAGCTCCCTCTTATCACGGAACACCAGGGAGCTGTTTTTT. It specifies CASSLLSRNTRELFF. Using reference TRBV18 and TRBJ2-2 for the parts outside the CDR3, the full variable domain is NAGVMQNPRHLVRRRGQEARLRCSPMKGHSHVYWYRQLPEEGLKFMVYLQKENIIDESGMPKERFSAEFPKEGPSILRIQQVVRGDSAAYFCASSLLSRNTRELFFGEGSRLTVL.

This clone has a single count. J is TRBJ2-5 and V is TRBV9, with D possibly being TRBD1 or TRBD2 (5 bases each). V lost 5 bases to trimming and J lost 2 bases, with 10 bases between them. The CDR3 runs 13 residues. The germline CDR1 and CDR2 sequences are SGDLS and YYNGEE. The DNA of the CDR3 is TGTGCCAGCAGTCGGGACCTTCAAGAGACCCAGTACTTC. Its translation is CASSRDLQETQYF.

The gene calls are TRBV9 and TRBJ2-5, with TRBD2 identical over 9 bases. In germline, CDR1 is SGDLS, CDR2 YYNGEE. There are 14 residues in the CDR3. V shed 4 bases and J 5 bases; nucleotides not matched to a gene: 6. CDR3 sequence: CASSSSGRSETQYF. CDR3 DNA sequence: TGTGCCAGCAGCTCCAGCGGGAGGAGCGAGACCCAGTACTTC.

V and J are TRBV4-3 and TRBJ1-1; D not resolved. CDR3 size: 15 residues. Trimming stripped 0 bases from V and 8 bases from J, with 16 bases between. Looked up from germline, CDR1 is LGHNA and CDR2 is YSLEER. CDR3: CASSQDPQRPTEAFF. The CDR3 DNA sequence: TGCGCCAGCAGCCAAGACCCCCAACGGCCCACGGAAGCTTTCTTT.

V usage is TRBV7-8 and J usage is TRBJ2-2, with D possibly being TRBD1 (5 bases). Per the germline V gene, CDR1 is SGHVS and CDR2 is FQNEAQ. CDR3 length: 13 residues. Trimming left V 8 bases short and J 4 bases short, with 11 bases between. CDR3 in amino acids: CASLPQGTGELFF. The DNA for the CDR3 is TGTGCCAGCCTTCCCCAGGGCACCGGGGAGCTGTTTTTT.

The CDR3 protein is CASSLKTGAIETQYF. The CDR3 DNA sequence: TGTGCCAGCAGCTTGAAGACAGGGGCCATCGAGACCCAGTACTTC. V and J are TRBV5-4 and TRBJ2-5; 8 bases fit TRBD1. Germline CDR1 and CDR2: SGHNT and YYREEE (reference sequence). This CDR3 is built from 15 residues. V lost 1 base, J lost 5 bases, and 7 bases stayed unmatched.

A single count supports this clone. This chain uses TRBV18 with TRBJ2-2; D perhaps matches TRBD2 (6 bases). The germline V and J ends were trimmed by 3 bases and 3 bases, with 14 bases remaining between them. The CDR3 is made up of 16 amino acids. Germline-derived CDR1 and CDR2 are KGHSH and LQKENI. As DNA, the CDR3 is TGTGCCAGCTCACCCCCAGGAGGGTTGGACACCGGGGAGCTGTTTTTT. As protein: CASSPPGGLDTGELFF.